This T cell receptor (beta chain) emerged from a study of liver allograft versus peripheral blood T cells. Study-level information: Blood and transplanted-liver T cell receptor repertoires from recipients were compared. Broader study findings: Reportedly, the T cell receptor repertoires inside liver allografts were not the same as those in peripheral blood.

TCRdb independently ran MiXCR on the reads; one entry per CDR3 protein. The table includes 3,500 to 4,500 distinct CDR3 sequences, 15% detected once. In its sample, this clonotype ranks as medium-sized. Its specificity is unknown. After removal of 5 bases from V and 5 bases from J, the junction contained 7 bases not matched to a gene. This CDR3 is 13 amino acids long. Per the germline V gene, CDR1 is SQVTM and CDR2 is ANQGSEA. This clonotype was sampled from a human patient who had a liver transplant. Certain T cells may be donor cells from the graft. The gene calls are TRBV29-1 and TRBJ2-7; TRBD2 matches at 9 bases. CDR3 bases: TGCAGCGTTCCTGGGACTAGCCGCCACGAGCAGTACTTC. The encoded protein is CSVPGTSRHEQYF.